The 15 T cell receptor beta chains below come from one sample, sequenced in a study of breast tumors, draining lymph nodes, adjacent tissues (dated by TCRdb to the mid-2010s). Libraries were built with multiplex PCR. Sequencing relied on an Illumina HiSeq 2000. TCRdb trimmed public reads at Q25 via fastp, called clones via MiXCR and kept in-frame beta chains. Records with the same CDR3 protein are collapsed into one entry carrying the most frequent genes and DNA. The sample data list hundreds of thousands of distinct CDR3 sequences, and about 30% of these were observed just once. 1.4% of the sample comes from the top ten. The lymph node samples were taken from the axillary draining lymph nodes of breast cancer patients. Sequencing was carried out using axillary lymph node tissue. All receptors come from a female donor with breast cancer. Some clones in this sample may be carry-over from other donors' samples.

This clonotype was seen many times. The chain uses TRBV9 and TRBJ2-1; 8 bases agree with TRBD2. Germline values: CDR1 SGDLS, CDR2 YYNGEE. Trimming took 4 bases from V and 8 from J; bases not matched to a gene: 14. CDR3 length: 16 residues. CDR3 sequence (DNA): TGTGCCAGCAGCCCTACGACAAGCCTCGGGGGGGATGAGCAGTTCTTC. Its protein product is CASSPTTSLGGDEQFF.

This clonotype was recorded at least ten times. The chain employs TRBV29-1 and TRBJ1-3, with D uncertain. Germline V CDR1 and CDR2: SQVTM, ANQGSEA. CDR3 length: 14 amino acids. The V and J ends lost 8 bases and 2 bases respectively, with 16 bases between them. The CDR3 sequence: CSPLVGNPGNTIYF. DNA of the CDR3: TGCAGCCCTCTCGTTGGGAACCCTGGAAACACCATATATTTT. The whole variable domain, filled in from reference TRBV29-1 and TRBJ1-3, reads SAVISQKPSRDICQRGTSLTIQCQVDSQVTMMFWYRQQPGQSLTLIATANQGSEATYESGFVIDKFPISRPNLTFSTLTVSNMSPEDSSIYLCSPLVGNPGNTIYFGEGSWLTVV.

The V call is TRBV20-1, the J call TRBJ2-3; D is undetermined. Germline V CDR1 and CDR2: DFQATT, SNEGSKA (reference sequence). The CDR3 covers 13 residues. Deletions cut 5 bases from V and 1 base from J, with 10 bases between. The CDR3 DNA follows: TGCAGTGCTGCCCTCCCAGGCACAGATACGCAGTATTTT. Translated, it gives CSAALPGTDTQYF.

This clonotype was found a few times. The chain is built from TRBV5-4 and TRBJ2-7, with 10 nucleotides matching TRBD2. Trimming at V came to 4 bases and at J to 3 bases, leaving 7 bases not matched to a gene. The CDR3 is 15 amino acids. CDR1 and CDR2 from the germline V gene are SGHNT and YYREEE (reference sequence). The CDR3 region is CASSQTSGPDYEQYF. The CDR3 DNA sequence: TGTGCCAGCAGCCAGACTAGCGGGCCCGACTACGAGCAGTACTTC.

This clonotype has ten or more counts. The chain employs TRBV9 and TRBJ1-2; the D is unclear. The germline V gene encodes CDR1 SGDLS and CDR2 YYNGEE. The CDR3 is 11 residues long. V lost 4 bases and J lost 2, with 3 bases in between. CDR3 in amino acids: CASSQNYGYTF. For the CDR3, the DNA is TGTGCCAGCAGCCAGAACTATGGCTACACCTTC.

This clonotype was counted many times. V and J are TRBV10-3 and TRBJ1-2; 8 bases match TRBD1. The CDR3 covers 13 residues. The ends lost 7 bases at V and 8 bases at J; junction bases unmatched: 9. Germline V lookup: CDR1 ENHRY, CDR2 SYGVKD. Here the CDR3 reads CAIKNPTGVGYTF. CDR3 DNA: TGTGCCATCAAGAATCCGACAGGGGTAGGCTACACCTTC.

This clonotype showed up many times. It may be a read error: a sequence one base away is much more abundant. This chain links TRBV6-5 with TRBJ1-6; 9 bases are a match to TRBD1. Germline lookup yields CDR1 MNHEY and CDR2 SVGAGI. This CDR3 is 14 amino acids long. V trimming: 5 bases; J trimming: 10 bases; junction bases outside the gene matches: 6. CDR3 sequence: CASSHQTGGSPLHF. The CDR3 coding sequence is TGTGCCAGCAGTCACCAGACAGGGGGATCACCCCTCCACTTT.

The J gene is TRBJ2-1, the V gene TRBV6-5; TRBD2 aligns across 14 bases. After removal of 6 bases from V and 4 bases from J, the junction contained 14 bases not matched to a gene. The CDR3 spans 19 residues. CDR1 is MNHEY and CDR2 is SVGAGI in the germline V gene. This CDR3 is CASRPTTGTSGSGYNEQFF. CDR3 sequence (DNA): TGTGCCAGCAGACCCACCACCGGGACTAGCGGGAGTGGATACAATGAGCAGTTCTTC.

This clonotype was counted at least ten times. V gene TRBV7-8 combines with J gene TRBJ2-5; 11 positions agree with TRBD2. Germline V gives CDR1 SGHVS, CDR2 FQNEAQ. V trimming: 1 base; J trimming: 0 bases; junction bases outside the gene matches: 4. The CDR3 is made up of 17 amino acids. The CDR3 spells CASSLGLAGTYQETQYF. The CDR3 DNA reads TGTGCCAGCAGCTTAGGACTAGCGGGAACGTACCAAGAGACCCAGTACTTC. The full variable domain, completed using reference TRBV7-8 and TRBJ2-5, is GAGVSQSPRYKVAKRGQDVALRCDPISGHVSLFWYQQALGQGPEFLTYFQNEAQLDKSGLPSDRFFAERPEGSVSTLKIQRTQQEDSAVYLCASSLGLAGTYQETQYFGPGTRLLVL.

CDR3 amino acids: CASSEDRVKEKLFF. The DNA of the CDR3 is TGTGCCAGCAGTGAGGATAGGGTGAAGGAAAAACTGTTTTTT. This sequence joins TRBV2 and TRBJ1-4; D is unresolved. The CDR3 has 14 residues. The germline V gene encodes CDR1 SNHLY and CDR2 FYNNEI. V was clipped by 3 bases and J by 8 bases, with 13 bases between them. Supplemented by reference TRBV2 and TRBJ1-4, the full variable domain reads EPEVTQTPSHQVTQMGQEVILRCVPISNHLYFYWYRQILGQKVEFLVSFYNNEISEKSEIFDDQFSVERPDGSNFTLKIRSTKLEDSAMYFCASSEDRVKEKLFFGSGTQLSVL.

V and J are TRBV4-1 and TRBJ2-3; 7 positions agree with TRBD1. V shed 2 bases and J 2 bases; nucleotides not matched to a gene: 4. The CDR3 consists of 15 residues. The germline V gene encodes CDR1 MGHRA and CDR2 YSYEKL. CDR3 region: CASSQQQGTTDTQYF. The CDR3, as DNA: TGCGCCAGCAGCCAACAACAGGGGACCACAGATACGCAGTATTTT.

This clonotype was counted at least ten times. The chain is built from TRBV7-2 and TRBJ1-5; D ambiguous. Germline V gives CDR1 SGHTA, CDR2 FQGNSA. V lost 1 base, J lost 4 bases, and 11 bases lay in between. The CDR3 spans 15 residues. CDR3 nucleotide sequence: TGTGCCAGCAGCTTAGGTGGGCAGAGGAATCAGCCCCAGCATTTT. It encodes CASSLGGQRNQPQHF.

There are many counts of this clonotype. This chain links TRBV7-9 with TRBJ2-5; 8 positions match TRBD1. The CDR3 consists of 16 residues. V shed 1 base, J shed 2 bases, and the junction held 6 bases outside the gene matches. Germline CDR1 and CDR2: SEHNR and FQNEAQ (reference sequence). CDR3 region: CASSLGIRDRQETQYF. CDR3 nucleotides: TGTGCCAGCAGCTTAGGAATTCGGGACAGGCAAGAGACCCAGTACTTC.

The chain has TRBV7-2 and TRBJ1-1; maybe TRBD1 (5 bases). The CDR3 consists of 15 residues. Trimming pared 1 base from V and 2 bases from J, leaving 11 bases between. Per germline, CDR1 SGHTA and CDR2 FQGNSA. The CDR3 here is CASSLGGFGNTEAFF. As DNA, the CDR3 is TGTGCCAGCAGCTTAGGGGGCTTCGGAAACACTGAAGCTTTCTTT.

This chain connects TRBV2 to TRBJ2-3, with D uncertain. Germline values: CDR1 SNHLY, CDR2 FYNNEI. This CDR3 spans 15 amino acids. Trimming removed 4 bases from V and 2 bases from J, with 13 bases in between. This CDR3 reads CASSGSVSLTDTQYF. The CDR3 nucleotides are TGTGCCAGCAGTGGATCGGTCAGCCTCACAGATACGCAGTATTTT.